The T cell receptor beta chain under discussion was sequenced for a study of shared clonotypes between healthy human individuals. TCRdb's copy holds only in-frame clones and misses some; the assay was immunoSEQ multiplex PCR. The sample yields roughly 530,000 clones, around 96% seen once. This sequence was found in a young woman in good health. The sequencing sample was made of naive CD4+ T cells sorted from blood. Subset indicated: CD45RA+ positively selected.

This chain's CDR3 is CSGTSRETQYF. In DNA form, the CDR3 reads TGCAGTGGAACTAGCCGTGAGACCCAGTACTTC. This chain connects TRBV20-1 to TRBJ2-5, with D perhaps matching TRBD2 (6 bases). Germline values: CDR1 DFQATT, CDR2 SNEGSKA (reference sequence). V lost 7 bases and J 5 bases, leaving 11 bases between the germline ends. The CDR3 is 11 residues long.